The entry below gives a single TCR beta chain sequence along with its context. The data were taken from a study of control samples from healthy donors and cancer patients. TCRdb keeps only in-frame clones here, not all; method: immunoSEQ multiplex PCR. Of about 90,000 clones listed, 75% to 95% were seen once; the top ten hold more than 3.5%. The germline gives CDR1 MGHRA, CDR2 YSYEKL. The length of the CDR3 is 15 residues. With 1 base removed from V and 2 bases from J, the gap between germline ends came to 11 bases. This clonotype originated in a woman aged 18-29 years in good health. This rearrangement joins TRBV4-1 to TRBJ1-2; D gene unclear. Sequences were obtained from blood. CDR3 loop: CASSQVVRQNYGYTF. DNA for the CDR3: TGCGCCAGCAGCCAAGTTGTTAGACAAAACTATGGCTACACCTTC.